This entry concerns a single T cell receptor beta chain. The antigen remains undetermined. The sample belongs to a study of blood T cells in healthy people across ages. Study-wide background: Researchers report that template switching captured about one barcoded beta molecule per two T cells. The study, taken as a whole, reports: TCR beta diversity per million T cells fell roughly linearly with age.

Sample-barcoded 5' priming and a J-beta primer mix drove a second PCR of roughly 6 to 12 cycles. Every sample gave at least 2.5 million paired-end reads containing CDR3. Each CDR3 protein gets one entry after TCRdb re-called the 5' RACE reads with MiXCR. The table has fewer than 1,000,000 distinct CDR3 sequences, approximately 48% seen once. The CDR3 has 11 amino acids. The V gene's germline CDR1 is DFQATT and CDR2 SNEGSKA (reference sequence). Between the trimmed V and J ends, which lost 0 bases and 8 bases, there was a span of 6 bases. Material: blood. The chain has TRBV20-1 and TRBJ2-3; D uncertain. This TCR was recovered from a man aged 60 to 69 in good health. The DNA for the CDR3 is TGCAGTGCTAGAGATTTGTCTACGCAGTATTTT. It is translated as CSARDLSTQYF.